The 5 T cell receptor beta chains below come from one sample, sequenced in a study of control samples from healthy donors and cancer patients. The protocol was immunoSEQ multiplex PCR, while the TCRdb copy is restricted to in-frame clones and leaves out a portion. The sample table includes some 190,000 clones. The sample was blood. These receptors came from a woman aged 30 to 39 in good health.

The chain combines TRBV6-5 with TRBJ2-3, with D tentatively TRBD1 (6 bases). Germline CDR1 reads MNHEY; CDR2 reads SVGAGI. The CDR3 has 14 residues. Trimming stripped 0 bases from V and 3 bases from J, with 7 bases between. In DNA, the CDR3 is TGTGCCAGCAGTTACTCAGGGGGTACAGATACGCAGTATTTT. Translating gives CASSYSGGTDTQYF.

This chain joins TRBV30 and TRBJ1-5, with 9 positions matching TRBD1. The J segment lost 6 bases and the V segment lost 3 bases, leaving 3 bases of the junction unmatched. CDR3 length: 13 amino acids. The germline CDR1 and CDR2 sequences are GTSNPN and SVGIG (reference sequence). The CDR3 sequence: CAWRGQGTQPQHF. The DNA of the CDR3 is TGTGCCTGGAGGGGACAGGGAACTCAGCCCCAGCATTTT. Variable domain in full (rest from reference TRBV30 and TRBJ1-5): SQTIHQWPATLVQPVGSPLSLECTVEGTSNPNLYWYRQAAGRGLQLLFYSVGIGQISSEVPQNLSASRPQDRQFILSSKKLLLSDSGFYLCAWRGQGTQPQHFGDGTRLSIL.

The chain has TRBV4-3 and TRBJ2-3; D unresolved. V lost 1 base and J 4 bases, leaving 9 bases between the germline ends. Germline CDR1 is LGHNA and CDR2 is YSLEER. The CDR3 has 14 amino acids. The CDR3 DNA is TGCGCCAGCAGCCAAGCTGGGTCCGCAGATACGCAGTATTTT. As protein: CASSQAGSADTQYF.

The J gene is TRBJ1-1, the V gene TRBV28, with 7 bases identical to TRBD1. The germline gives CDR1 MDHEN, CDR2 SYDVKM. This CDR3 region has 14 residues. Trimming took 6 bases from V and 3 from J; bases not matched to a gene: 7. CDR3 nucleotides: TGTGCCAGCAGACCGGGGACAGTCCACACTGAAGCTTTCTTT. This translates into CASRPGTVHTEAFF.

This CDR3 reads CAISEPLPRQSYEQYF. The DNA for the CDR3 is TGTGCCATCAGTGAGCCGTTACCTCGACAGTCTTACGAGCAGTACTTC. The genes are TRBV10-3 and TRBJ2-7; the D gene is possibly TRBD1 (5 bases). Trimming took off 2 bases at V and 4 bases at J, with 18 bases between the two ends. Germline values: CDR1 ENHRY, CDR2 SYGVKD. The CDR3 runs to 16 residues.